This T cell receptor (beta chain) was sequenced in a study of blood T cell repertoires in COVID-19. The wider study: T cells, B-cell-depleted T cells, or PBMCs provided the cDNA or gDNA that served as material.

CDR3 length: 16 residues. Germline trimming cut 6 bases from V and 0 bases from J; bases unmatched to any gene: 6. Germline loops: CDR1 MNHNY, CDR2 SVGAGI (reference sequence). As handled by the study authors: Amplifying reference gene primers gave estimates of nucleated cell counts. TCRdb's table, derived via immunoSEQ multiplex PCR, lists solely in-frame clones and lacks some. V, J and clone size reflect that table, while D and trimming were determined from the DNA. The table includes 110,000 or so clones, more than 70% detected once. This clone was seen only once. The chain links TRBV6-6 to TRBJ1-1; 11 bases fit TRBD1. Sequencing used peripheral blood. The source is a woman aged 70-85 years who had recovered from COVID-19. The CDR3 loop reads CASSKGQGVLNTEAFF. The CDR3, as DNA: TGTGCCAGCAGCAAGGGACAGGGGGTGCTGAACACTGAAGCTTTCTTT.